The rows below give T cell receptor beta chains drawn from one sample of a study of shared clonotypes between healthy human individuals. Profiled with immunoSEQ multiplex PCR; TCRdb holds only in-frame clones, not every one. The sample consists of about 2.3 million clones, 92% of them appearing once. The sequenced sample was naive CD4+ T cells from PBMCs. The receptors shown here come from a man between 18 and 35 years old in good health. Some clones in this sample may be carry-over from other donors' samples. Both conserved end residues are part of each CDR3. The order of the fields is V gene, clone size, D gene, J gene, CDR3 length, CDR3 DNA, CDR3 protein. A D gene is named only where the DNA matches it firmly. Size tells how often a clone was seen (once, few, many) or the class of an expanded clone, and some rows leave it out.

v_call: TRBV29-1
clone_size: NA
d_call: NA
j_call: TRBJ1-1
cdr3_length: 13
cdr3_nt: TGCAGCGTTGAAGATAGTCTCTACACTGAAGCTTTCTTT
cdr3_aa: CSVEDSLYTEAFF

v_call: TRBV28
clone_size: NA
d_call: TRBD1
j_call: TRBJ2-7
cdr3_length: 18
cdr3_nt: TGTGCCAGCAGACCGGCAGGGGGCCGTCGACTACTGACCTACGAGCAGTACTTC
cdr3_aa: CASRPAGGRRLLTYEQYF

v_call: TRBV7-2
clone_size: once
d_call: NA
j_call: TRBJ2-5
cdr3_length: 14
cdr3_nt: TGTGCCAGCAGCTTATGGGCTAGAGTAGAGACCCAGTACTTC
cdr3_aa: CASSLWARVETQYF

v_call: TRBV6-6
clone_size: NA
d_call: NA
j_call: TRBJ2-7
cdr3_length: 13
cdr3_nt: TGTGCCAGCAGCGAACAATTGACCTACGAGCAGTACTTC
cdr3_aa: CASSEQLTYEQYF

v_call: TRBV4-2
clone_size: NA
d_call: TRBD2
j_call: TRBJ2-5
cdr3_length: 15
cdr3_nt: TGTGCCAGCAGCCCACAAAGCGGGAGGGGGGAGACCCAGTACTTC
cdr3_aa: CASSPQSGRGETQYF

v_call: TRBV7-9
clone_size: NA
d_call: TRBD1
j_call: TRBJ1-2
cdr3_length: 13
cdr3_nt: TGTGCCAGCAGCTCCGGGACAGGGTTCGGCTACACCTTC
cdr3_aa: CASSSGTGFGYTF

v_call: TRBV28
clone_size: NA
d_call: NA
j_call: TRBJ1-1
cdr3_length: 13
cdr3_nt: TGTGCCAGCAACCCGGCAGGGGTCACTGAAGCTTTCTTT
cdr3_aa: CASNPAGVTEAFF

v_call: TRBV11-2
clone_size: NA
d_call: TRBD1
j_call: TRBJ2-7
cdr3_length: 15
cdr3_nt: TGTGCCAGCAGTTTAGCAGGGGGAAGGGCCTACGAGCAGTACTTC
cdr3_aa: CASSLAGGRAYEQYF

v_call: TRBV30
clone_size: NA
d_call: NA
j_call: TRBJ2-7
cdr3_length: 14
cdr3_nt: TGTGCCTGGAGTGTAACGGCAGGTCTCTACGAGCAGTACTTC
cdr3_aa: CAWSVTAGLYEQYF

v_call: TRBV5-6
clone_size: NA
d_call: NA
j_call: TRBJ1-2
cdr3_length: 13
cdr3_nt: TGTGCCAGCCGTCGTGGGGGCGTTTATGGCTACACCTTC
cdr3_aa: CASRRGGVYGYTF

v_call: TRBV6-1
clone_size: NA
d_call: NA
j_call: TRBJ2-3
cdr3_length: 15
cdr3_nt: TGTGCCAGCAGTGAAGGGTGGGTTAGCACAGATACGCAGTATTTT
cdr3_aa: CASSEGWVSTDTQYF